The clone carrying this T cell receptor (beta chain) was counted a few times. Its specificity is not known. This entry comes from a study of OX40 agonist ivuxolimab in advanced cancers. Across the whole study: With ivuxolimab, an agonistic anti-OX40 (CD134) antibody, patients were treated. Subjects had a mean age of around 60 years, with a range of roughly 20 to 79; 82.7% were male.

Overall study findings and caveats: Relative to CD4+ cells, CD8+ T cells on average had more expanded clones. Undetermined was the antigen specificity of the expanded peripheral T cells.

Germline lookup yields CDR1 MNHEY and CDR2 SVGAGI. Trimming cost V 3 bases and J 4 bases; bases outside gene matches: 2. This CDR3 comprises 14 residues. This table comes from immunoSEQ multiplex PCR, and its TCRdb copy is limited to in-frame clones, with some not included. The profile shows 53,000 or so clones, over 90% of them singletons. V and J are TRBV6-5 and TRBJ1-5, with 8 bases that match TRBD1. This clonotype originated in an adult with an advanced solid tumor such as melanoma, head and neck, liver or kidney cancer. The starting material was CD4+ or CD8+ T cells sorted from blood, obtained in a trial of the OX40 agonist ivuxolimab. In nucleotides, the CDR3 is TGTGCCAGCAGTTATAGGACAGGGAATCAGCCCCAGCATTTT. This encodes CASSYRTGNQPQHF.